This TCR beta chain was captured in a study of blood T cell repertoires in COVID-19. Study at large: Some COVID-19 samples were acute and others convalescent; all came from the United States, Italy and Spain.

This table comes from immunoSEQ multiplex PCR, and its TCRdb copy is limited to in-frame clones, with some not included. Here the sample spans 250,000 or so clones, around three quarters being singletons. The CDR3 is made up of 13 amino acids. With V trimmed by 6 bases and J by 7 bases, 6 bases remained unmatched. Note on this clone: In the same sample, other DNA sequences code for this CDR3.

The receptor was derived from a woman older than 75 with acute or convalescent COVID-19. Sequenced material: peripheral blood. The V gene is TRBV12-3 or TRBV12-4, the J gene TRBJ1-5; TRBD1 aligns across 7 bases. The CDR3 spells CASRQGPNQPQHF. The CDR3 nucleotides are TGTGCCAGCAGACAGGGGCCCAACCAGCCCCAGCATTTT.